The 22 T cell receptor beta chains presented below share a single source sample, sequenced in a study of molecular identifiers for immune sequencing clone quantification. Each CDR3 protein gets one entry after TCRdb re-called the PCR reads with MiXCR. The sample comprises approximately 20,000 distinct CDR3 sequences, 21% of which are singletons, and over 5% rests with the top ten. Sequencing was done on a sample of naive CD8+ T cells from blood, with Jurkat cell RNA spiked in. This sample's subset: FACS-sorted CD8+CD4-CCR7+CD45RA+ naive T cells. The receptor set was obtained from a human donor in good health. Some libraries in this study had Jurkat cell RNA spiked in.

The table lists this clonotype with a few counts. CDR3 sequence (DNA): TGTGCCAGCAGCCCTCTAGACCGGACGCGGGTCACCGGGGAGCTGTTTTTT. It yields the protein CASSPLDRTRVTGELFF. The rearrangement links TRBV12-3 or TRBV12-4 to TRBJ2-2, with D possibly matching TRBD2 (5 bases). Between the trimmed V and J ends, which lost 6 bases and 4 bases, there was a span of 21 bases. There are 17 residues in the CDR3.

By share of the sample, this clonotype is medium-sized (0.01 to 0.1%). V is TRBV10-3 and J is TRBJ2-1, with 7 bases identical to TRBD2. V gave up 5 bases and J gave up 5 bases; unmatched junction bases: 3. Germline assignment: CDR1 ENHRY and CDR2 SYGVKD. The CDR3 length is 13 residues. The DNA of the CDR3 is TGTGCCATCAGTCCCGGGACTAACAATGAGCAGTTCTTC. This encodes CAISPGTNNEQFF.

V is TRBV12-3 or TRBV12-4 and J is TRBJ2-3, with D possibly being TRBD2 (6 bases). Trimming shortened V by 3 bases and J by 3 bases, and 19 bases separated the two germline ends. This CDR3 region has 17 residues. This chain's CDR3 is CASSFLPGAARTDTQYF. The CDR3 region has the DNA TGTGCCAGCAGTTTTCTACCGGGAGCGGCGAGGACAGATACGCAGTATTTT.

The rearrangement uses TRBV9 and TRBJ2-1, with D unresolved. Germline-derived CDR1 and CDR2 are SGDLS and YYNGEE. The V end lost 0 bases, the J end lost 7 bases, and 8 bases lay between the germline ends. The length of the CDR3 is 13 residues. DNA of the CDR3: TGTGCCAGCAGCGTAGAAAATTCGAATGAGCAGTTCTTC. Its translation is CASSVENSNEQFF.

A remark on this clonotype: This may arise from a read error, as a much more abundant clone is one base away. V gene TRBV12-3 or TRBV12-4 combines with J gene TRBJ2-6, with D possibly TRBD1 on 5 matching bases. The CDR3 runs 16 residues. The CDR3: CASSLAIGSGANVLNF. The CDR3 DNA reads as TGTGCCAGCAGTTTAGCGATCGGCTCTGGGGCCAACGTCCTGAATTTC.

The rearrangement uses TRBV6-5 and TRBJ2-7; tentatively, D is TRBD1 (5 bases). The CDR3 runs 14 residues. CDR1 and CDR2 from the germline V gene are MNHEY and SVGAGI. V lost 5 bases and J 6 bases, leaving 17 bases between the germline ends. The CDR3 loop is CASSIRGYGAEQYF. DNA for the CDR3: TGTGCCAGCAGTATCCGCGGTTATGGGGCCGAGCAGTACTTC.

The chain joins TRBV9 to TRBJ2-7; 8 nucleotides agree with TRBD2. The V gene end was trimmed by 0 bases and the J gene end by 0 bases; junction bases not matched to a gene: 8. Looked up from germline, CDR1 is SGDLS and CDR2 is YYNGEE. The CDR3 is 17 amino acids. The CDR3 nucleotides read TGTGCCAGCAGCGTAGGAGGTAGCGGGACCCTCTCCTACGAGCAGTACTTC. It encodes CASSVGGSGTLSYEQYF.

This clonotype was seen repeatedly, ten times or more. J is TRBJ2-7 and V is TRBV7-9, with 7 bases that match TRBD2. CDR3 length: 15 amino acids. V was pared by 5 bases and J by 1 base, with 8 bases of the junction left unmatched. Germline loops: CDR1 SEHNR, CDR2 FQNEAQ (reference sequence). The CDR3 reads CASSRKRDGSYEQYF. CDR3 coding DNA: TGTGCCAGCAGCCGGAAGCGGGACGGATCCTACGAGCAGTACTTC. The full variable domain, with the rest looked up from reference TRBV7-9 and TRBJ2-7, is DTGVSQNPRHKITKRGQNVTFRCDPISEHNRLYWYRQTLGQGPEFLTYFQNEAQLEKSRLLSDRFSAERPKGSFSTLEIQRTEQGDSAMYLCASSRKRDGSYEQYFGPGTRLTVT.

This clonotype was counted many times. V usage is TRBV28 and J usage is TRBJ2-1; D not certain. The CDR3 covers 11 residues. CDR1 is MDHEN and CDR2 is SYDVKM in the germline V gene. The V and J ends lost 7 bases and 7 bases respectively, with 8 bases between them. This chain's CDR3 is CASMWMNEQFF. The CDR3 DNA sequence: TGTGCCAGCATGTGGATGAATGAGCAGTTCTTC. Variable domain in full (rest from reference TRBV28 and TRBJ2-1): DVKVTQSSRYLVKRTGEKVFLECVQDMDHENMFWYRQDPGLGLRLIYFSYDVKMKEKGDIPEGYSVSREKKERFSLILESASTNQTSMYLCASMWMNEQFFGPGTRLTVL.

Worth noting for this clonotype: This may come from a read error, since a much larger clone is one base off. The chain uses TRBV7-2 and TRBJ2-1; possible D gene TRBD2, 6 bases. V gave up 8 bases and J gave up 2 bases, with 19 bases separating them. Germline V gene lookup returns CDR1 SGHTA and CDR2 FQGNSA. CDR3 length: 16 residues. CDR3 coding DNA: TGTGCCAGCTGCGTAGATACGAGGGAGGCCTACAATGAGCAGTTCTTC. Its translation is CASCVDTREAYNEQFF.

By proportion, this clonotype is medium-sized. V is TRBV29-1 and J is TRBJ2-3, with TRBD2 identical over 8 bases. V shed 0 bases, J shed 8 bases, and the junction held 10 bases outside the gene matches. The germline V gene has CDR1 SQVTM and CDR2 ANQGSEA. The CDR3 has 15 residues. The CDR3: CSVEDWSGRGGTQYF. CDR3 nucleotide sequence: TGCAGCGTTGAAGATTGGAGCGGGAGAGGAGGTACGCAGTATTTT.

The CDR3 region has the DNA TGCGCCAGCAGCCAAGCTAGTGACGTGGGACAGGGTTACTCCGGGGAGCTGTTTTTT. It is translated as CASSQASDVGQGYSGELFF. The gene calls are TRBV4-3 and TRBJ2-2, with 9 positions matching TRBD1. V shed 1 base and J 6 bases; nucleotides not matched to a gene: 15. The CDR3 is 19 amino acids. Per germline, CDR1 LGHNA and CDR2 YSLEER.

Comment on this clonotype: Given a much more abundant clone one base away, this may be a read error. The chain has TRBV7-9 and TRBJ2-1, with TRBD2 matching 9 bases. V was clipped by 8 bases and J by 6 bases; unmatched bases: 8. The CDR3 has 14 amino acids. CDR1 is SEHNR and CDR2 is FQNEAQ in the germline V gene (reference sequence). This CDR3 is CASPIAGEVNEQFF. CDR3 bases: TGTGCCAGCCCCATAGCGGGAGAGGTCAATGAGCAGTTCTTC.

The DNA for the CDR3 is TGTGCCAGCAGGATACAGGGGGACACTGAAGCTTTCTTT. As protein: CASRIQGDTEAFF. This sequence joins TRBV14 and TRBJ1-1; 8 bases are a match to TRBD1. V lost 6 bases, J lost 3 bases, and 3 bases stayed unmatched. This CDR3 is 13 amino acids long. Germline CDR1 and CDR2: SGHDN and FVKESK.

On this clonotype itself: An end of the junction does not agree with germline; a read error may underlie this. This chain uses TRBV29-1 with TRBJ2-2, with D unresolved. Germline CDR1 and CDR2: SQVTM and ANQGSEA. This CDR3 contains 12 residues. This CDR3 reads CCTQTNTGELFF. As DNA, the CDR3 is TGCTGCACCCAGACGAATACCGGGGAGCTGTTTTTT.

J is TRBJ2-3 and V is TRBV20-1, with 14 bases that match TRBD2. The CDR3 extends over 17 amino acids. V was pared by 0 bases and J by 5 bases, with 7 bases of the junction left unmatched. Germline V gene lookup returns CDR1 DFQATT and CDR2 SNEGSKA (reference sequence). Here the CDR3 DNA reads TGCAGTGCTAGAGATTTCGGGACTAGCGGGAGCCGAGATACGCAGTATTTT. Translation gives CSARDFGTSGSRDTQYF.

V gene TRBV9 combines with J gene TRBJ2-7; D is tentatively TRBD1 or TRBD2 (5 bases each). Germline CDR1 SGDLS, CDR2 YYNGEE. The CDR3 runs 15 residues. The V and J ends lost 0 bases and 1 base respectively, with 11 bases between them. This chain's CDR3 is CASSVGAGRSYEQYF. In DNA, the CDR3 is TGTGCCAGCAGCGTAGGAGCAGGGAGATCCTACGAGCAGTACTTC.

This clonotype has a count of ten or more. This rearrangement joins TRBV5-1 to TRBJ1-2; 7 bases are a match to TRBD1. The CDR3 runs to 14 residues. V was clipped by 2 bases and J by 4 bases; unmatched bases: 5. Germline V CDR1 and CDR2: SGHRS, YFSETQ. For the CDR3, the DNA is TGCGCCAGCAGCTTTACCGGGACAGTCTATGGCTACACCTTC. This translates into CASSFTGTVYGYTF.

Notes on this clonotype: Since a much larger clone is just one base distant, this may be a read error. The chain links TRBV7-7 to TRBJ2-5; D not resolved. CDR3 length equals 13 residues. CDR1 and CDR2 from the germline V gene are SSHAT and FNYEAQ (reference sequence). This chain's CDR3 is CASSPPLQGTQYF. CDR3 nucleotide sequence: TGTGCCAGCAGCCCCCCCCTCCAAGGGACCCAGTACTTC. Variable domain in full (rest from reference TRBV7-7 and TRBJ2-5): GAGVSQSPRYKVTKRGQDVTLRCDPISSHATLYWYQQALGQGPEFLTYFNYEAQPDKSGLPSDRFSAERPEGSISTLTIQRTEQRDSAMYRCASSPPLQGTQYFGPGTRLLVL.

This clonotype was recorded many times. The chain employs TRBV29-1 and TRBJ2-2, with D possibly matching TRBD2 (6 bases). Trimming shortened V by 6 bases and J by 4 bases, and 9 bases separated the two germline ends. Germline loops: CDR1 SQVTM, CDR2 ANQGSEA. This CDR3 contains 12 residues. CDR3 nucleotides: TGCAGCGTCACGACTAGCACCGGGGAGCTGTTTTTT. Residues: CSVTTSTGELFF.

This sequence joins TRBV29-1 and TRBJ2-2; no clear D gene. Trimming took 4 bases from V and 0 from J, leaving 6 bases between them. The CDR3 has 13 residues. Germline loops: CDR1 SQVTM, CDR2 ANQGSEA. CDR3 bases: TGCAGCGTTGTGGATGCGAACACCGGGGAGCTGTTTTTT. The encoded protein is CSVVDANTGELFF.

This clonotype was detected many times. The chain combines TRBV7-9 with TRBJ2-7; D may be TRBD2 (6 bases). Trimming took 5 bases from V and 7 from J, leaving 21 bases between them. The V gene's germline CDR1 is SEHNR and CDR2 FQNEAQ (reference sequence). CDR3 size: 15 residues. For the CDR3, the DNA is TGTGCCAGCAGCGGGAGGAGGGGCCCCCTTTTGGAGCAGTACTTC. Its translation is CASSGRRGPLLEQYF.